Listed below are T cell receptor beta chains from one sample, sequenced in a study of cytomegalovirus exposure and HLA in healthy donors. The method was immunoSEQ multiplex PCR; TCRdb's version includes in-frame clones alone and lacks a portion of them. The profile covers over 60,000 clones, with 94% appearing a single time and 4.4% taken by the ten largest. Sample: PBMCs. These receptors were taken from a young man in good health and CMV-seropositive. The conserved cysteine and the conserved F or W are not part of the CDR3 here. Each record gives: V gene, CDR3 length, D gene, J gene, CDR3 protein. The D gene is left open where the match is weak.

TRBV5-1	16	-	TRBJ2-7	ASSLNPTLGRKTYEQY
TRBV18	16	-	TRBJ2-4	ASSPRSFSGVAKNIQY
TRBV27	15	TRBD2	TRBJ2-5	ASSLGAGTEAEETQY
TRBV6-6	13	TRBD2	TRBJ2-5	ASRGTSGGQETQY
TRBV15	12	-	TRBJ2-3	ATSRVAGSDTQY
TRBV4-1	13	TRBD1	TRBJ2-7	ASSPGDRVAYEQY
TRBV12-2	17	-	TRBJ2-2	ASLYPGLDRGVFAGELF
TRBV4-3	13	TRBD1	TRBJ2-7	ASSPLTGSSYEQY
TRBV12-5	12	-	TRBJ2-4	ASAPITVENIQY
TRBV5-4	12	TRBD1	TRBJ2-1	AGNSRDRGNEQF
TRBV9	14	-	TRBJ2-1	ASSVAGYSSYNEQF
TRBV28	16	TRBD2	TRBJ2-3	ASSFRVGTSGTKDTQY
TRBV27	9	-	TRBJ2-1	ASRGVDEQF
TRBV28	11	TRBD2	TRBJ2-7	ATRAGPSYEQY
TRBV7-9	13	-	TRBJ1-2	ASSSIDGPGGGYT
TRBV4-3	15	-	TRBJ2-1	ASSQVSHRSSYNEQF
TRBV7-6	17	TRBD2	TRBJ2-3	ASSLAEPGTSGSPDTQY
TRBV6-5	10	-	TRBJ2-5	AAHSSQETQY
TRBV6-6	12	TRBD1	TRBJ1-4	ASSYAGQDEKLF
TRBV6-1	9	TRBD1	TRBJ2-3	ASRQGNTQY
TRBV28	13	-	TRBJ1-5	ASTPSTGVNQPQH
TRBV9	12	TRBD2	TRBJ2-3	ASSATRTSGNLY
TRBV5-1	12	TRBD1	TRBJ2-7	ASSLQGANYEQY
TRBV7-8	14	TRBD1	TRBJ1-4	ASSRTGTATNEKLF
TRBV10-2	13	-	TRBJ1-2	ASSESLMGNYGYT
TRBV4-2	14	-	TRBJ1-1	ASSQAERGGDGEAF